The 31 T cell receptor beta chains reported below all come from one sample, sequenced in a study of memory CD4+ T cells and cytomegalovirus serostatus. The sort gate was single viable CD3+CD4+CD8-CD45RO+ cells for memory CD4+ T cells. Some clones are missing from TCRdb's copy, which holds only in-frame ones; the method was immunoSEQ multiplex PCR. The sample has tens of thousands of clones, 82% seen once. The sample consisted of memory CD4+ T cells from blood. All receptors derive from an adult in good health and CMV-seronegative.

This chain links TRBV5-1 with TRBJ2-3, with 9 bases fitting TRBD2. V shed 4 bases, J shed 1 base, and the junction held 1 base outside the gene matches. The CDR3 sequence is 14 residues long. Germline assignment: CDR1 SGHRS and CDR2 YFSETQ. CDR3 sequence reads: CASSRTSGTDTQYF. As DNA, the CDR3 is TGCGCCAGCAGCCGGACTAGCGGCACAGATACGCAGTATTTT.

The chain uses TRBV9 and TRBJ1-3; D uncertain. In germline, CDR1 is SGDLS, CDR2 YYNGEE. CDR3 length: 17 residues. V lost 3 bases and J 1 base, leaving 17 bases between the germline ends. The CDR3 loop reads CASSGGSLGSSGNTIYF. The DNA for the CDR3 is TGTGCCAGCAGCGGTGGCAGTCTCGGGTCATCTGGAAACACCATATATTTT.

The chain links TRBV18 to TRBJ2-2; no clear D gene. Trimming stripped 3 bases from V and 1 base from J, with 6 bases between. The CDR3 extends over 14 amino acids. Per germline, CDR1 KGHSH and CDR2 LQKENI. The CDR3 DNA reads TGTGCCAGCTCACCGGATAAGAACACCGGGGAGCTGTTTTTT. It specifies CASSPDKNTGELFF.

The chain has TRBV2 and TRBJ2-7; the match to TRBD1 covers 12 bases. Germline V gene sequence: CDR1 SNHLY, CDR2 FYNNEI. The CDR3 contains 15 residues. V lost 11 bases, J lost 4 bases, and 12 bases stayed unmatched. CDR3 nucleotide sequence: TGTGCCGCACGGAGGGGACAGGGGGCGAGTTACGAGCAGTACTTC. It encodes CAARRGQGASYEQYF.

V gene TRBV6-1 combines with J gene TRBJ2-7; 7 nucleotides match TRBD1. CDR1 MNHNS and CDR2 SASEGT come from the germline V gene. The CDR3 covers 15 residues. Unmatched junction bases numbered 8, after V lost 6 bases and J lost 0 bases. The CDR3 sequence: CASRPRQGGSYEQYF. The CDR3 DNA reads as TGTGCCAGCAGACCCCGACAGGGTGGCTCCTACGAGCAGTACTTC.

J is TRBJ1-5 and V is TRBV4-2; D may be TRBD1 (5 bases). Germline-derived CDR1 and CDR2 are LGHNA and YNFKEQ. Trimming took 1 base from V and 2 from J, leaving 9 bases between them. The length of the CDR3 is 15 residues. The CDR3 DNA reads as TGTGCCAGCAGCCAAGTTTTGGGGGGCAATCAGCCCCAGCATTTT. Residues: CASSQVLGGNQPQHF.

This clone was recorded only once. The chain has TRBV10-3 and TRBJ1-2; D is possibly TRBD1 (5 bases). V gave up 10 bases and J gave up 2 bases, with 11 bases separating them. The germline CDR1 and CDR2 sequences are ENHRY and SYGVKD. The CDR3 runs to 12 residues. CDR3 amino acids: CASSGGNYGYTF. In nucleotides, the CDR3 is TGTGCCAGCTCCGGGGGAAACTATGGCTACACCTTC.

CDR3 protein: CASSRPSPARETQYF. The CDR3 nucleotides are TGTGCCAGCAGCAGACCGAGCCCTGCCCGAGAGACCCAGTACTTC. This sequence joins TRBV21-1 and TRBJ2-5. TRBV21-1 is recorded as a pseudogene. The CDR3 runs 15 residues.

This clone was counted once. The rearrangement joins TRBV7-2 to TRBJ2-3, with a weak D call TRBD1 (5 bases). The CDR3 runs to 15 residues. In germline, CDR1 is SGHTA, CDR2 FQGNSA. Trimming removed 3 bases from V and 4 bases from J, with 14 bases in between. The CDR3 loop is CASSFVRVGPDTQYF. The DNA for the CDR3 is TGTGCCAGCAGCTTCGTCAGGGTGGGGCCAGATACGCAGTATTTT.

This clone is a singleton in its sample. The chain carries TRBV19 and TRBJ1-5; 9 bases fit TRBD1. J lost 4 bases, V lost 3 bases, and 1 base had no gene match. The V gene's germline CDR1 is LNHDA and CDR2 SQIVND (reference sequence). The CDR3 totals 14 residues. In DNA, the CDR3 is TGTGCCAGTAGTATGACAGGGGGGAATCAGCCCCAGCATTTT. Translated: CASSMTGGNQPQHF.

The chain recombines TRBV28 with TRBJ2-1; 10 bases align to TRBD1. Germline V gives CDR1 MDHEN, CDR2 SYDVKM. V lost 6 bases, J lost 3 bases, and 5 bases stayed unmatched. The CDR3 length is 15 residues. CDR3 DNA sequence: TGTGCCAGCAGCTCCTGGACAGGGGGCTACAATGAGCAGTTCTTC. It translates to CASSSWTGGYNEQFF. The full variable domain, in which reference TRBV28 and TRBJ2-1 provide the parts outside the CDR3, is DVKVTQSSRYLVKRTGEKVFLECVQDMDHENMFWYRQDPGLGLRLIYFSYDVKMKEKGDIPEGYSVSREKKERFSLILESASTNQTSMYLCASSSWTGGYNEQFFGPGTRLTVL.

The CDR3 DNA sequence: TGTGCCATCGGGGGGACAGGGAACACCGGGGAGCTGTTTTTT. This translates into CAIGGTGNTGELFF. This chain links TRBV10-3 with TRBJ2-2; TRBD1 matches 8 bases. This CDR3 spans 14 amino acids. Germline CDR1 is ENHRY and CDR2 is SYGVKD. V trimming: 8 bases; J trimming: 1 base; junction bases outside the gene matches: 3.

The rearrangement links TRBV7-9 to TRBJ1-1; D unresolved. Germline CDR1 SEHNR, CDR2 FQNEAQ (reference sequence). This CDR3 spans 13 amino acids. V dropped 7 bases and J dropped 1 base, with 10 bases sitting between them. The CDR3 reads CASTLGGNTEAFF. The CDR3 nucleotides read TGTGCCAGCACCCTAGGAGGGAACACTGAAGCTTTCTTT.

The rearrangement links TRBV5-6 to TRBJ2-5, with 7 bases identical to TRBD2. The germline CDR1 and CDR2 sequences are SGHDT and YYEEEE. The CDR3 totals 14 residues. V was clipped by 0 bases and J by 5 bases; unmatched bases: 4. The CDR3 nucleotides read TGTGCCAGCAGCTTGGCGGGGGGATTGGAGACCCAGTACTTC. Translation gives CASSLAGGLETQYF.

This clone was detected once. The chain carries TRBV5-4 and TRBJ1-1; 7 bases line up with TRBD1. This CDR3 is 15 amino acids long. V lost 0 bases, J lost 0 bases, and 2 bases stayed unmatched. The germline V gene encodes CDR1 SGHNT and CDR2 YYREEE (reference sequence). The CDR3 loop is CASSLGGQMNTEAFF. The CDR3 nucleotides are TGTGCCAGCAGCTTGGGGGGACAGATGAACACTGAAGCTTTCTTT.

The DNA for the CDR3 is TGCGCCAGCAGCCAAGATAGAGGCAGGATCTACAATGAGCAGTTCTTC. This gives the protein CASSQDRGRIYNEQFF. This chain links TRBV4-3 with TRBJ2-1; D gene unclear. Looked up from germline, CDR1 is LGHNA and CDR2 is YSLEER. CDR3 length: 16 residues. V lost 0 bases and J lost 3, with 12 bases in between.

This sequence joins TRBV4-3 and TRBJ2-1; 9 nucleotides agree with TRBD2. The V and J ends lost 1 base and 7 bases, in that order; junction bases with no gene match: 8. The CDR3 runs to 16 residues. Germline V gene data show CDR1 as LGHNA and CDR2 as YSLEER. CDR3: CASSQVRLAERNEQFF. CDR3 coding DNA: TGCGCCAGCAGCCAAGTCAGACTAGCGGAACGTAATGAGCAGTTCTTC.

The rearrangement uses TRBV9 and TRBJ1-1; 9 nucleotides line up with TRBD1. The V gene's germline CDR1 is SGDLS and CDR2 YYNGEE. The CDR3 consists of 15 residues. V shed 3 bases, J shed 11 bases, and the junction held 14 bases outside the gene matches. CDR3 sequence: CASSAQTGDRAFAFF. The CDR3 bases are TGTGCCAGCAGCGCTCAGACGGGGGACAGGGCCTTCGCTTTCTTT.

J is TRBJ1-1 and V is TRBV19; the D is unclear. V shed 6 bases and J shed 3 bases, with 11 bases lying between them. Germline-derived CDR1 and CDR2 are LNHDA and SQIVND (reference sequence). The length of the CDR3 is 13 residues. CDR3 DNA: TGTGCCAGTAGGGGCTACACGGACACTGAAGCTTTCTTT. Translating gives CASRGYTDTEAFF. The whole variable domain, filled in from reference TRBV19 and TRBJ1-1, reads DGGITQSPKYLFRKEGQNVTLSCEQNLNHDAMYWYRQDPGQGLRLIYYSQIVNDFQKGDIAEGYSVSREKKESFPLTVTSAQKNPTAFYLCASRGYTDTEAFFGQGTRLTVV.

This chain joins TRBV6-4 and TRBJ1-1, with D hard to call. There are 17 residues in the CDR3. CDR1 MRHNA and CDR2 SNTAGT come from the germline V gene. The germline V and J ends were trimmed by 0 bases and 4 bases, with 18 bases remaining between them. The CDR3 coding sequence is TGTGCCAGCAGTGACTCAGGCCAGAAATATCTTGGCACTGAAGCTTTCTTT. Translating it yields CASSDSGQKYLGTEAFF.

The chain carries TRBV10-3 and TRBJ1-4, with a weak D call TRBD1 (5 bases). Germline V gene data show CDR1 as ENHRY and CDR2 as SYGVKD. CDR3 size: 14 residues. V shed 10 bases and J shed 1 base, with 13 bases lying between them. CDR3 amino acids: CATQRGRTNEKLFF. The CDR3 coding sequence is TGTGCCACCCAACGGGGCAGAACTAATGAAAAACTGTTTTTT.

The genes are TRBV4-2 and TRBJ2-2, with 8 nucleotides matching TRBD2. This CDR3 has 14 residues. V lost 6 bases, J lost 4 bases, and 4 bases stayed unmatched. Germline loops: CDR1 LGHNA, CDR2 YNFKEQ. The CDR3 bases are TGTGCCAGCAGTCCTCTAGCGGGCACCGGGGAGCTGTTTTTT. It translates to CASSPLAGTGELFF.

The chain uses TRBV9 and TRBJ2-5; TRBD2 matches at 15 bases. The CDR3 has 17 amino acids. CDR1 is SGDLS and CDR2 is YYNGEE in the germline V gene. J was trimmed by 4 bases and V by 0 bases; bases with no gene match: 4. The CDR3: CASSVGGLAGGGETQYF. CDR3 DNA: TGTGCCAGCAGCGTAGGCGGACTAGCGGGGGGGGGAGAGACCCAGTACTTC.

CDR3 residues: CASNEGNSPLHF. As DNA, the CDR3 is TGTGCCAGCAATGAGGGAAATTCACCCCTCCACTTT. The rearrangement joins TRBV2 to TRBJ1-6, with D hard to call. Trimming left V 7 bases short and J 7 bases short, with 8 bases between. This CDR3 is 12 amino acids long. Per the germline V gene, CDR1 is SNHLY and CDR2 is FYNNEI.

V usage is TRBV7-9 and J usage is TRBJ2-2, with D hard to call. V was shortened by 4 bases and J by 2 bases, with 8 bases between the two germline ends. Germline CDR1 is SEHNR and CDR2 is FQNEAQ (reference sequence). The CDR3 is made up of 14 amino acids. The CDR3 DNA sequence: TGTGCCAGCAGCTCGGACCGTAACACCGGGGAGCTGTTTTTT. This codes for CASSSDRNTGELFF.

This clone was detected once. The chain combines TRBV28 with TRBJ1-1, with 7 bases matching TRBD1. Germline CDR1 reads MDHEN; CDR2 reads SYDVKM. The CDR3 consists of 15 residues. The CDR3 here is CVASGTDRVNTEAFF. DNA for the CDR3: TGTGTCGCCAGCGGGACAGATAGGGTGAACACTGAAGCTTTCTTT.

The gene calls are TRBV6-6 and TRBJ1-2, with 8 bases that match TRBD1. This CDR3 comprises 15 residues. CDR1 MNHNY and CDR2 SVGAGI come from the germline V gene (reference sequence). V shed 4 bases and J 7 bases; nucleotides not matched to a gene: 11. The DNA for the CDR3 is TGTGCCAGCAGTTTTCGATCCGGACAGGGCGGTGGCTACACCTTC. Protein product: CASSFRSGQGGGYTF.

This chain uses TRBV30 with TRBJ2-1, with 13 bases that match TRBD2. J lost 0 bases, V lost 0 bases, and 5 bases had no gene match. CDR1 is GTSNPN, CDR2 SVGIG, per germline (reference sequence). The CDR3 has 18 amino acids. CDR3 nucleotides: TGTGCCTGGAGTGTCGGACTAGCGGGGGCCACCTCCTACAATGAGCAGTTCTTC. Its protein is CAWSVGLAGATSYNEQFF. Full variable domain (remainder filled in from reference TRBV30 and TRBJ2-1): SQTIHQWPATLVQPVGSPLSLECTVEGTSNPNLYWYRQAAGRGLQLLFYSVGIGQISSEVPQNLSASRPQDRQFILSSKKLLLSDSGFYLCAWSVGLAGATSYNEQFFGPGTRLTVL.

The gene calls are TRBV20-1 and TRBJ2-7, with unresolved D. Looked up from germline, CDR1 is DFQATT and CDR2 is SNEGSKA (reference sequence). V lost 3 bases and J 2 bases, leaving 5 bases between the germline ends. There are 11 residues in the CDR3. The CDR3 DNA reads TGCAGTGCTAGTCAAACCTACGAGCAGTACTTC. It is translated as CSASQTYEQYF.

The sample holds a few counts of this clone. The chain uses TRBV19 and TRBJ1-1; unclear D gene. From germline, CDR1 is LNHDA and CDR2 SQIVND (reference sequence). Trimming removed 3 bases at V and 0 bases at J, with 11 bases between. CDR3 length: 15 amino acids. CDR3 nucleotide sequence: TGTGCCAGTAGTATCATCGGGGTAATGAACACTGAAGCTTTCTTT. This sequence encodes CASSIIGVMNTEAFF.

The CDR3 region is CASSYSSYKGAEAFF. The CDR3 nucleotides read TGTGCCAGCAGTTACTCGAGCTATAAGGGAGCTGAAGCTTTCTTT. The chain combines TRBV6-5 with TRBJ1-1; the D is unclear. Germline V CDR1 and CDR2: MNHEY, SVGAGI. The ends were cut back, 0 bases at V and 6 bases at J, with 14 bases in the middle. CDR3 length: 15 amino acids.